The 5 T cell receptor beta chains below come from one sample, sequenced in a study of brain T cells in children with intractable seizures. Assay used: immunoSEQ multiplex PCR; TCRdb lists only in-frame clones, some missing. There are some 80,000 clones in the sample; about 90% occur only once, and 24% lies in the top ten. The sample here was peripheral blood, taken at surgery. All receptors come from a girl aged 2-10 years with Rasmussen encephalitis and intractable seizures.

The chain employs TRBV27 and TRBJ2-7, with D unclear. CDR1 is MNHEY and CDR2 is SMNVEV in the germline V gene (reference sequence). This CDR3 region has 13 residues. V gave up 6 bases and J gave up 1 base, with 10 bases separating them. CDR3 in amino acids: CASSYSPSYEQYF. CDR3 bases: TGTGCCAGCAGCTACAGTCCTTCCTACGAGCAGTACTTC.

CDR3 residues: CASSLETSPYNEQFF. The CDR3 bases are TGTGCCAGCAGCTTAGAAACCTCTCCGTACAATGAGCAGTTCTTC. This chain links TRBV11-1 with TRBJ2-1; no clear D gene. The germline V gene encodes CDR1 SGHAT and CDR2 FQDESV (reference sequence). The CDR3 covers 15 residues. The germline V and J ends were trimmed by 1 base and 4 bases, with 11 bases remaining between them.

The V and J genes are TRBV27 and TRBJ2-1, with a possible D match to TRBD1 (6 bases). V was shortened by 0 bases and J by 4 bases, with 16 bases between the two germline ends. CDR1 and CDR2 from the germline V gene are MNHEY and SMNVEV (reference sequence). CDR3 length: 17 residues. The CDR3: CASSLSRWQDSYNEQFF. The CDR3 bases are TGTGCCAGCAGTTTATCCCGGTGGCAGGACAGTTACAATGAGCAGTTCTTC.

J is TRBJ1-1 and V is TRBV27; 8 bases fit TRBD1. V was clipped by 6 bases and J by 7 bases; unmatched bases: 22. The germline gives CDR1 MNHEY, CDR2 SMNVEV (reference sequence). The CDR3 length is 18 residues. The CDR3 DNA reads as TGTGCCAGCAGCTACCCAACCTTAAAAGGACAGGGAGGGATTGAAGCTTTCTTT. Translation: CASSYPTLKGQGGIEAFF.

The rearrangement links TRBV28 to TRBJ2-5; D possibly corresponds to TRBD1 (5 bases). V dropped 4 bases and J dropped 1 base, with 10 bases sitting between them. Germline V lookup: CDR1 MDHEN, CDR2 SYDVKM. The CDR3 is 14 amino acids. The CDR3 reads CASSYMGRQETQYF. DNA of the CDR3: TGTGCCAGCAGTTACATGGGGCGCCAAGAGACCCAGTACTTC.